In its sample, the clone carrying this T cell receptor (beta chain) was seen a few times. Its antigen is not identified. Sample-barcoded 5' priming and a J-beta primer mix drove a second PCR of roughly 6 to 12 cycles. TCRdb re-called the 5' RACE reads with MiXCR, one entry per CDR3 protein. This sample yields around 1,000,000 distinct CDR3 sequences, of which approximately 25% are seen a single time; 0.75% belongs to the top ten. Germline V lookup: CDR1 MNHEY, CDR2 SVGEGT. There are 13 residues in the CDR3. This sample was taken from a study of blood T cells in healthy people across ages. General observations from the study: TCR beta diversity tracked closely with naive T cell percentage.

A further study also used this sample, focusing on T cells of mothers and their children. According to that study: Normalized overlap was always slightly, never significantly, higher in related than unrelated mother-child pairs.

The source is a girl aged 2-10 years in good health. What was sequenced was blood. This chain connects TRBV6-2 or TRBV6-3 to TRBJ2-5, with D possibly TRBD2 on 6 matching bases. The J call may be incorrect, as the DNA end agrees better with TRBJ2-7. The CDR3 sequence: CASSYGAGYEQYF. CDR3 DNA sequence: TGTGCCAGCAGTTATGGAGCGGGCTACGAGCAGTACTTC.